This entry concerns a single TCR beta chain. Its cognate antigen is unknown. These data are taken from a study of blood T cells in healthy people across ages. Broader study findings: The CMV status of each donor remained undetermined, and this could have confounded shifts in expanded clonotypes.

Germline CDR1 MNHEY, CDR2 SVGEGT. The CDR3 has 13 residues. After removal of 4 bases from V and 6 bases from J, the junction contained 4 bases not matched to a gene. PCR was performed a second time for roughly 6 to 12 cycles using a sample-barcoded 5' primer and a J-beta primer mix. TCRdb called the 5' RACE reads again in MiXCR, with one record for every CDR3 protein. The sample has hundreds of thousands of distinct CDR3 sequences, 58% seen once; the top ten hold 22%. The rearrangement uses TRBV6-2 or TRBV6-3 and TRBJ2-7; 9 bases align to TRBD2. This clonotype was obtained from a man between 25 and 39 years old in good health. Input material: blood. This CDR3 reads CASSWTSVSEQYF. The DNA of the CDR3 is TGTGCCAGCAGTTGGACTAGCGTCTCCGAGCAGTACTTC.